Following are 18 T cell receptor beta chains from one sample sequenced in a study of blood T cell repertoires in COVID-19. Sequencing used immunoSEQ multiplex PCR; TCRdb keeps in-frame clones, though not all of them. The sample has about 130,000 clones, roughly 77% seen once. Source material: peripheral blood. These receptors all come from a woman aged 65 to 85 with COVID-19, enrolled during active disease.

The V gene is TRBV18, the J gene TRBJ2-7; TRBD2 aligns across 8 bases. The CDR3 sequence is 13 residues long. Per the germline V gene, CDR1 is KGHSH and CDR2 is LQKENI. Unmatched junction bases numbered 5, after V lost 8 bases and J lost 2 bases. The CDR3 loop reads CASQTSVTYEQYF. Here the CDR3 DNA reads TGTGCCAGCCAGACTAGCGTCACCTACGAGCAGTACTTC.

The V call is TRBV19, the J call TRBJ2-1; D possibly corresponds to TRBD1 (6 bases). Germline CDR1 and CDR2: LNHDA and SQIVND (reference sequence). Trimming cost V 5 bases and J 9 bases, with 17 bases left between them. The CDR3 totals 14 residues. CDR3 DNA sequence: TGTGCCAGTAGTGTAGGACAGTCAAATGGTGAGCAGTTCTTC. Its protein product is CASSVGQSNGEQFF.

This clone was seen just once. The chain recombines TRBV7-6 with TRBJ2-3; TRBD2 matches 11 bases. In germline, CDR1 is SGHVS, CDR2 FNYEAQ. The CDR3 contains 20 residues. The trim removed 3 bases at V and 3 bases at J, leaving 17 bases unmatched. This chain's CDR3 is CASSFPGLSGGAVRTDTQYF. The CDR3 coding sequence is TGTGCCAGCAGCTTCCCCGGGCTTAGCGGGGGGGCCGTGCGGACAGATACGCAGTATTTT.

The chain links TRBV11-2 to TRBJ2-3, with 11 bases fitting TRBD2. The CDR3 spans 16 residues. The V and J ends lost 1 base and 1 base, in that order; junction bases with no gene match: 1. Germline-derived CDR1 and CDR2 are SGHAT and FQNNGV. The CDR3 is CASSLGLAGRTDTQYF. The CDR3 DNA reads TGTGCCAGCAGCTTAGGACTAGCGGGGCGCACAGATACGCAGTATTTT.

This clone has just a few counts. The V and J genes are TRBV19 and TRBJ1-1; 8 bases match TRBD1. The CDR3 has 19 amino acids. Germline V CDR1 and CDR2: LNHDA, SQIVND (reference sequence). The V segment lost 7 bases and the J segment 0 bases; nucleotides outside the gene matches: 19. This CDR3 is CASIRTGPGSTFMNTEAFF. CDR3 DNA: TGTGCCAGTATCCGGACAGGGCCGGGTTCTACCTTCATGAACACTGAAGCTTTCTTT.

The rearrangement joins TRBV30 to TRBJ2-7, with D hard to call. The V gene's germline CDR1 is GTSNPN and CDR2 SVGIG (reference sequence). The CDR3 totals 12 residues. Trimming took 3 bases from V and 2 from J, leaving 8 bases between them. In DNA form, the CDR3 reads TGTGCCTGGAGCGGAGATACCTACGAGCAGTACTTC. Encoded protein: CAWSGDTYEQYF. Full variable domain (remainder filled in from reference TRBV30 and TRBJ2-7): SQTIHQWPATLVQPVGSPLSLECTVEGTSNPNLYWYRQAAGRGLQLLFYSVGIGQISSEVPQNLSASRPQDRQFILSSKKLLLSDSGFYLCAWSGDTYEQYFGPGTRLTVT.

The chain is built from TRBV11-2 and TRBJ2-1; 9 bases align to TRBD1. V was clipped by 0 bases and J by 7 bases; unmatched bases: 10. CDR1 is SGHAT and CDR2 is FQNNGV in the germline V gene. There are 17 residues in the CDR3. CDR3 amino acids: CASSLDQRDRAANEQFF. The CDR3 region has the DNA TGTGCCAGCAGCTTAGATCAAAGGGACAGGGCGGCTAATGAGCAGTTCTTC.

The rearrangement links TRBV10-2 to TRBJ1-2; possible D gene TRBD1, 6 bases. CDR1 and CDR2 from the germline V gene are WSHSY and SAAADI. The CDR3 runs to 14 residues. V lost 6 bases to trimming and J lost 4 bases, with 15 bases between them. The chain's CDR3 is CASRNPQGSYGYTF. The DNA of the CDR3 is TGCGCCAGCAGGAATCCACAGGGTAGCTATGGCTACACCTTC.

This clone turned up a few times. V usage is TRBV4-1 and J usage is TRBJ1-6; weak D call: TRBD1 (5 bases). Germline CDR1 is MGHRA and CDR2 is YSYEKL. This CDR3 is built from 17 residues. Trimming took 3 bases from V and 9 from J, leaving 21 bases between them. This CDR3 reads CASSQSRDSGGFSPLHF. Written as DNA, the CDR3 is TGCGCCAGCAGCCAGTCCCGGGACTCGGGAGGTTTTTCACCCCTCCACTTT.

This clone occurred a few times. The rearrangement links TRBV14 to TRBJ1-4; D not certain. The V gene's germline CDR1 is SGHDN and CDR2 FVKESK. CDR3 size: 12 residues. The V gene lost 3 bases and the J gene lost 10 bases, with 9 bases spanning the gap. CDR3 region: CASSQPRRKLFF. The CDR3 bases are TGTGCCAGCAGCCAGCCCCGGAGAAAACTGTTTTTT.

The chain couples TRBV28 to TRBJ2-6; D uncertain. CDR1 is MDHEN, CDR2 SYDVKM, per germline. This CDR3 comprises 13 residues. Between the trimmed V and J ends, which lost 8 bases and 4 bases, there was a span of 9 bases. The CDR3 sequence is CASLWRGANVLTF. CDR3 coding DNA: TGTGCCAGCCTCTGGCGGGGGGCCAACGTCCTGACTTTC.

This chain joins TRBV27 and TRBJ2-5, with 10 bases fitting TRBD2. The CDR3 is 15 residues long. J gave up 5 bases and V 7 bases, and 10 bases lay outside the gene matches. Per germline, CDR1 MNHEY and CDR2 SMNVEV (reference sequence). This CDR3 reads CASKPPSGGSETQYF. The CDR3 DNA reads TGTGCCAGCAAGCCACCTAGCGGGGGCTCGGAGACCCAGTACTTC.

This clone was seen more than once but under ten times. The chain couples TRBV7-3 to TRBJ2-1; D unresolved. Trimming left V 1 base short and J 5 bases short, with 6 bases between. The V gene's germline CDR1 is SGHTA and CDR2 FQGTGA. The CDR3 is 13 amino acids. As DNA, the CDR3 is TGTGCCAGCAGCTTAAGTCGTAACAATGAGCAGTTCTTC. It translates to CASSLSRNNEQFF.

The V and J genes are TRBV5-1 and TRBJ1-4; no firm D call. CDR1 and CDR2 (germline): SGHRS, YFSETQ. The CDR3 is 14 residues long. V was pared by 4 bases and J by 0 bases, with 7 bases between. In DNA, the CDR3 is TGCGCCAGCAGCAGGACTGCAACTAATGAAAAACTGTTTTTT. It encodes CASSRTATNEKLFF.

CDR3 in DNA: TGTGCCAGCAGTTACTCGAGACTCCACGGCTACACCTTC. Protein product: CASSYSRLHGYTF. The gene calls are TRBV6-2 or TRBV6-3 and TRBJ1-2; D uncertain. Germline CDR1 MNHEY, CDR2 SVGEGT. The CDR3 length is 13 residues. V lost 0 bases to trimming and J lost 8 bases, with 10 bases between them.

This clone was seen only once. The rearrangement links TRBV5-1 to TRBJ2-4; 9 bases line up with TRBD1. The CDR3 loop spans 15 amino acids. The J segment lost 7 bases and the V segment lost 0 bases, leaving 5 bases of the junction unmatched. Germline V gives CDR1 SGHRS, CDR2 YFSETQ. The CDR3 nucleotides read TGCGCCAGCAGCTTGGCAGCGACAGGGGGGAACATTCAGTACTTC. This encodes CASSLAATGGNIQYF.

The sample holds one count of this clone. The V and J genes are TRBV18 and TRBJ1-6; a weak D match, TRBD1 (5 bases). Deletions cut 3 bases from V and 7 bases from J, with 10 bases between. Germline V gives CDR1 KGHSH, CDR2 LQKENI. This CDR3 is built from 14 residues. CDR3 DNA sequence: TGTGCCAGCTCACCGGGAGGGGTGAATTCACCCCTCCACTTT. Translation: CASSPGGVNSPLHF. Full variable domain (rest looked up from reference TRBV18 and TRBJ1-6): NAGVMQNPRHLVRRRGQEARLRCSPMKGHSHVYWYRQLPEEGLKFMVYLQKENIIDESGMPKERFSAEFPKEGPSILRIQQVVRGDSAAYFCASSPGGVNSPLHFGNGTRLTVT.

The J gene is TRBJ1-5, the V gene TRBV30; D might be TRBD1 (5 bases). This CDR3 contains 14 residues. With 3 bases removed from V and 4 bases from J, the gap between germline ends came to 13 bases. Germline values: CDR1 GTSNPN, CDR2 SVGIG (reference sequence). Here the CDR3 DNA reads TGTGCCTGGAGACAGGATTCGGCTAATCAGCCCCAGCATTTT. Translation gives CAWRQDSANQPQHF.